Presented here are 16 T cell receptor beta chains from one specimen sequenced in a study of a mutant IDH1 vaccine in newly diagnosed glioma. Some clones are missing from TCRdb's copy, which holds only in-frame ones; the method was immunoSEQ multiplex PCR. The table includes roughly 13,000 clones, roughly four fifths detected once. Regarding time point: week 47, end of study. In the vaccine, a single dose held 300 ug of the mutant IDH1 20-mer peptide, along with topical imiquimod. These receptors are not linked to any known antigen. The specimen was PBMCs, collected from a glioma patient whose treatment included an IDH1 peptide vaccine. The source is a woman in her thirties or forties with glioma.

V is TRBV23-1 and J is TRBJ2-5; D is unresolved. TRBV23-1 is placed among ORFs of uncertain function. The V end lost 0 bases, the J end lost 5 bases, and 16 bases lay between the germline ends. This CDR3 comprises 16 residues. Here the CDR3 DNA reads TGCGCCAGCAGTCAATCCCTCGTCCGGGTGGCGGAGACCCAGTACTTC. Residues: CASSQSLVRVAETQYF.

The rearrangement uses TRBV5-1 and TRBJ2-7, with a tentative D call TRBD1 (7 bases). Germline-derived CDR1 and CDR2 are SGHRS and YFSETQ. The CDR3 totals 15 residues. V was cut by 4 bases and J by 5 bases, with 19 bases left in between. CDR3 residues: CASSLLQGTANEQYF. Written as DNA, the CDR3 is TGCGCCAGCAGCCTCCTACAGGGGACTGCGAACGAGCAGTACTTC.

The V gene is TRBV11-3, the J gene TRBJ2-1; D uncertain. Germline V lookup: CDR1 SGHNT, CDR2 YENEEA. V lost 0 bases, J lost 1 base, and 13 bases lay in between. The length of the CDR3 is 17 residues. The CDR3 DNA is TGTGCCAGCAGCTTAGATGGAAACTTAGGGTCCTACAATGAGCAGTTCTTC. This gives the protein CASSLDGNLGSYNEQFF.

The chain employs TRBV6-5 and TRBJ2-4, with D unresolved. Deletions cut 6 bases from V and 0 bases from J, with 12 bases between. CDR1 and CDR2 from the germline V gene are MNHEY and SVGAGI. CDR3 length: 15 amino acids. The CDR3 is CASRHRNLAKNIQYF. CDR3 bases: TGTGCCAGCAGACACAGAAACCTAGCCAAAAACATTCAGTACTTC.

The chain employs TRBV9 and TRBJ2-3, with D possibly matching TRBD2 (6 bases). Germline assignment: CDR1 SGDLS and CDR2 YYNGEE. The V end was cut by 0 bases, the J end by 3 bases, with 17 bases between. This CDR3 comprises 17 residues. Here the CDR3 DNA reads TGTGCCAGCAGCGTAGATAGGCTAGCGAGCAAAACAGATACGCAGTATTTT. Translation gives CASSVDRLASKTDTQYF.

The V call is TRBV7-9, the J call TRBJ2-7, with D perhaps matching TRBD1 (5 bases). Trimming stripped 4 bases from V and 4 bases from J, with 17 bases between. This CDR3 is built from 15 residues. The germline gives CDR1 SEHNR, CDR2 FQNEAQ (reference sequence). CDR3 in amino acids: CASSYLESGWYEQYF. The DNA of the CDR3 is TGTGCCAGCAGCTACCTGGAGTCAGGGTGGTACGAGCAGTACTTC.

This clone is categorized as medium-sized. CDR3 amino acids: CASSFLISGNQPQHF. The CDR3 coding sequence is TGTGCCAGCAGCTTCCTAATCTCTGGCAATCAGCCCCAGCATTTT. The V and J genes are TRBV7-2 and TRBJ1-5; D is unresolved. Germline CDR1 and CDR2: SGHTA and FQGNSA. The length of the CDR3 is 15 residues. The germline V and J ends were trimmed by 3 bases and 2 bases, with 11 bases remaining between them. Filled out from reference TRBV7-2 and TRBJ1-5, the complete variable domain reads GAGVSQSPSNKVTEKGKDVELRCDPISGHTALYWYRQSLGQGLEFLIYFQGNSAPDKSGLPSDRFSAERTGGSVSTLTIQRTQQEDSAVYLCASSFLISGNQPQHFGDGTRLSIL.

The chain is built from TRBV28 and TRBJ1-2; D remains unclear. The ends were cut back, 5 bases at V and 7 bases at J, with 26 bases in the middle. This CDR3 region has 17 residues. Germline assignment: CDR1 MDHEN and CDR2 SYDVKM. Here the CDR3 DNA reads TGTGCCAGCAGTCCCTATAAGGGAGCAGGTATTGGAGGTGGCTACACCTTC. Its translation: CASSPYKGAGIGGGYTF.

The chain links TRBV10-1 to TRBJ2-2, with D hard to call. Germline V CDR1 and CDR2: WNHNN, SYGVQD (reference sequence). The CDR3 extends over 13 amino acids. Between the trimmed V and J ends, which lost 6 bases and 4 bases, there was a span of 9 bases. The chain's CDR3 is CASSWGSTGELFF. The CDR3 coding sequence is TGCGCCAGCAGCTGGGGAAGCACCGGGGAGCTGTTTTTT.

This chain uses TRBV7-8 with TRBJ2-2; the D is unclear. CDR1 is SGHVS and CDR2 is FQNEAQ in the germline V gene. V lost 4 bases and J 3 bases, leaving 3 bases between the germline ends. The CDR3 totals 12 residues. The CDR3 DNA sequence: TGTGCCAGCAGCTCGGACACCGGGGAGCTGTTTTTT. Translated, it gives CASSSDTGELFF.

V is TRBV28 and J is TRBJ2-7; D assignment may be TRBD1 or TRBD2 (5 bases each). Trimming took off 6 bases at V and 3 bases at J, with 12 bases between the two ends. Germline CDR1 is MDHEN and CDR2 is SYDVKM. There are 13 residues in the CDR3. The CDR3 spells CASSTGTNYEQYF. CDR3 coding DNA: TGTGCCAGCAGCACCGGGACCAACTACGAGCAGTACTTC.

The V call is TRBV18, the J call TRBJ2-1, with a possible D match to TRBD1 (6 bases). Germline V gives CDR1 KGHSH, CDR2 LQKENI. The ends were cut back, 3 bases at V and 5 bases at J, with 11 bases in the middle. The CDR3 covers 14 residues. For the CDR3, the DNA is TGTGCCAGCTCACCCCCAGCAGGGGACAATGAGCAGTTCTTC. Translating gives CASSPPAGDNEQFF.

V usage is TRBV7-9 and J usage is TRBJ2-2; 7 positions match TRBD1. CDR3 length equals 13 residues. The V gene end was trimmed by 5 bases and the J gene end by 6 bases; junction bases not matched to a gene: 3. CDR1 and CDR2 from the germline V gene are SEHNR and FQNEAQ (reference sequence). The CDR3, as DNA: TGTGCCAGCAGCCCACAGGGGTCCGGGGAGCTGTTTTTT. Translated: CASSPQGSGELFF.

This clone has only a few counts. The V and J genes are TRBV7-8 and TRBJ1-6; D is unresolved. CDR3 size: 14 residues. V lost 1 base and J 12 bases, leaving 13 bases between the germline ends. CDR1 is SGHVS, CDR2 FQNEAQ, per germline. The DNA of the CDR3 is TGTGCCAGCAGCTTAGATGGCCGTTCTCGACCCCTCCACTTT. This sequence encodes CASSLDGRSRPLHF.

The chain is built from TRBV7-3 and TRBJ2-1; the D call may be TRBD1 or TRBD2 (7 bases each). CDR3 length: 16 amino acids. V shed 3 bases and J shed 8 bases, with 20 bases lying between them. The germline V gene encodes CDR1 SGHTA and CDR2 FQGTGA. CDR3 amino acids: CASSLNRGRGLDEQFF. The CDR3 nucleotides read TGTGCCAGCAGCTTGAACCGTGGGAGGGGGCTTGATGAGCAGTTCTTC.

This chain uses TRBV7-3 with TRBJ2-1, with 7 bases lining up with TRBD1. CDR1 is SGHTA, CDR2 FQGTGA, per germline. The CDR3 loop spans 15 amino acids. With 2 bases clipped from V and 3 bases from J, the junction kept 4 bases outside the gene matches. This CDR3 reads CASSLFPGGYNEQFF. The CDR3, as DNA: TGTGCCAGCAGCTTATTTCCAGGGGGCTACAATGAGCAGTTCTTC.